A single sample gave rise to the 5 T cell receptor beta chains below, sequenced in a study of blood T cell repertoires in COVID-19. Method: immunoSEQ multiplex PCR; TCRdb's copy keeps in-frame clones and lacks some. This table has about 130,000 clones, roughly four fifths appearing once. Material: peripheral blood. Receptor source: a woman aged 50 to 60 with acute or convalescent COVID-19.

The J gene is TRBJ1-1, the V gene TRBV6-5, with 7 bases matching TRBD1. The CDR3 loop spans 13 amino acids. Germline V gives CDR1 MNHEY, CDR2 SVGAGI. The V and J ends lost 10 bases and 1 base, in that order; junction bases with no gene match: 6. Written as DNA, the CDR3 is TGTGCCACCTCGTGGGACAGGAACACTGAAGCTTTCTTT. Translating gives CATSWDRNTEAFF.

The genes are TRBV29-1 and TRBJ2-1; 11 bases map to TRBD1. Germline CDR1 reads SQVTM; CDR2 reads ANQGSEA. This CDR3 has 14 residues. V shed 7 bases and J 9 bases; nucleotides not matched to a gene: 11. Here the CDR3 reads CSAGRTGGGFEQFF. CDR3 nucleotides: TGCAGCGCTGGCCGGACAGGGGGCGGATTTGAGCAGTTCTTC.

J is TRBJ2-3 and V is TRBV13; tentative D call: TRBD2 (6 bases). CDR1 is PRHDT and CDR2 is FYEKMQ in the germline V gene (reference sequence). This CDR3 spans 15 amino acids. V lost 2 bases and J 2 bases, leaving 11 bases between the germline ends. The CDR3 spells CASSLWGDDTDTQYF. In nucleotides, the CDR3 is TGTGCCAGCAGCTTATGGGGGGACGACACAGATACGCAGTATTTT.

This clone was recorded a few times. The V gene is TRBV6-5, the J gene TRBJ2-5; TRBD1 is a possible D gene (5 bases). The CDR3 is 13 residues long. The V end lost 8 bases, the J end lost 4 bases, and 14 bases lay between the germline ends. Looked up from germline, CDR1 is MNHEY and CDR2 is SVGAGI. The CDR3 nucleotides are TGTGCCAGCGGATCAGGGCTCAGAGAGACCCAGTACTTC. Translated, it gives CASGSGLRETQYF.

The chain joins TRBV9 to TRBJ1-3, with a tentative D call TRBD1 (5 bases). The germline gives CDR1 SGDLS, CDR2 YYNGEE. The CDR3 consists of 15 residues. The germline V and J ends were trimmed by 2 bases and 3 bases, with 12 bases remaining between them. CDR3 in DNA: TGTGCCAGCAGCGTGCAGGGCAGCTATGGAAACACCATATATTTT. Protein product: CASSVQGSYGNTIYF.